Each of the 24 T cell receptor beta chains below was sequenced from the same sample in a study of cytomegalovirus exposure and HLA in healthy donors. The PCR was carried out with 60 Vbeta primers and 13 Jbeta primers. Clones were read by immunoSEQ multiplex PCR, and TCRdb kept only the in-frame ones, dropping some. The top ten hold less than 3.5% of the sample, which has approximately 160,000 clones, 55% to 70% seen once. Sequenced material: PBMCs. The receptors derive from a woman in her forties in good health and CMV-seropositive.

This chain connects TRBV4-1 to TRBJ1-4; tentatively, D is TRBD1 (5 bases). This CDR3 contains 16 residues. Germline V gives CDR1 MGHRA, CDR2 YSYEKL. Trimming cost V 3 bases and J 0 bases, with 11 bases left between them. CDR3 residues: CASSQGGTATNEKLFF. Written as DNA, the CDR3 is TGCGCCAGCAGCCAGGGGGGAACGGCAACTAATGAAAAACTGTTTTTT.

A few counts support this clone. The J gene is TRBJ2-5, the V gene TRBV7-2; no firm D call. The better agreement between TRBJ2-7 and the DNA end casts doubt on the J call. The germline CDR1 and CDR2 sequences are SGHTA and FQGNSA. The CDR3 length is 15 residues. The CDR3 protein is CASSPLGGSSYEQYF. Written as DNA, the CDR3 is TGTGCCAGCAGCCCCCTTGGCGGTTCCTCCTACGAGCAGTACTTC.

V and J are TRBV5-4 and TRBJ2-5; unclear D gene. V gave up 0 bases and J gave up 2 bases, with 11 bases separating them. The germline gives CDR1 SGHNT, CDR2 YYREEE (reference sequence). CDR3 length: 15 residues. Written as DNA, the CDR3 is TGTGCCAGCAGCTTGGTTCGGTCCATTCAAGAGACCCAGTACTTC. Its protein is CASSLVRSIQETQYF.

This chain links TRBV7-2 with TRBJ2-7, with D tentatively TRBD1 (6 bases). Germline assignment: CDR1 SGHTA and CDR2 FQGNSA. The length of the CDR3 is 15 residues. V shed 2 bases and J shed 5 bases, with 16 bases lying between them. This CDR3 is CASSLRTDPLNEQYF. CDR3 in DNA: TGTGCCAGCAGCTTACGGACAGACCCTTTAAACGAGCAGTACTTC.

There are a few counts of this clone. The chain links TRBV5-6 to TRBJ2-5; TRBD1 agrees at 7 bases. With 4 bases clipped from V and 2 bases from J, the junction kept 5 bases outside the gene matches. Per the germline V gene, CDR1 is SGHDT and CDR2 is YYEEEE. CDR3 length: 14 amino acids. The CDR3: CASSDRGQQETQYF. As DNA, the CDR3 is TGTGCCAGCAGCGACCGGGGACAGCAAGAGACCCAGTACTTC.

The chain is built from TRBV4-3 and TRBJ2-2; 10 bases map to TRBD2. This CDR3 has 16 amino acids. V lost 0 bases, J lost 5 bases, and 3 bases stayed unmatched. Per the germline V gene, CDR1 is LGHNA and CDR2 is YSLEER. The CDR3: CASSQERTSGTGELFF. The CDR3 DNA follows: TGCGCCAGCAGCCAAGAAAGGACTAGCGGTACCGGGGAGCTGTTTTTT.

The gene calls are TRBV11-2 and TRBJ2-3; 11 bases are shared with TRBD2. The junction had 7 bases not matched to a gene; V was cut back by 5 bases and J by 6 bases. This CDR3 spans 15 amino acids. Germline V lookup: CDR1 SGHAT, CDR2 FQNNGV. In DNA, the CDR3 is TGTGCCAGCAGCCGGACTAGCGGGTATTCTGATACGCAGTATTTT. Translated, it gives CASSRTSGYSDTQYF. Full variable domain (outside the CDR3, taken from reference TRBV11-2 and TRBJ2-3): EAGVAQSPRYKIIEKRQSVAFWCNPISGHATLYWYQQILGQGPKLLIQFQNNGVVDDSQLPKDRFSAERLKGVDSTLKIQPAKLEDSAVYLCASSRTSGYSDTQYFGPGTRLTVL.

The V gene is TRBV2, the J gene TRBJ1-2, with D unresolved. The CDR3 loop spans 13 amino acids. V was trimmed by 5 bases and J by 5 bases, leaving 12 bases between them. The germline V gene has CDR1 SNHLY and CDR2 FYNNEI. CDR3 residues: CASSRTEGYGYTF. CDR3 sequence (DNA): TGTGCCAGCAGTCGGACGGAGGGATATGGCTACACCTTC.

This clone has just one count. The chain recombines TRBV6-1 with TRBJ2-7, with D maybe TRBD1 (5 bases). The CDR3 extends over 11 amino acids. The V and J ends lost 3 bases and 10 bases respectively, with 10 bases between them. The germline V gene has CDR1 MNHNS and CDR2 SASEGT. Here the CDR3 DNA reads TGTGCCAGCAGTGACCTTAGGGGACAGTACTTC. Its translation: CASSDLRGQYF.

This clone was seen just once. The chain employs TRBV5-1 and TRBJ1-2; 7 bases are shared with TRBD1. Unmatched junction bases numbered 5, after V lost 3 bases and J lost 6 bases. Germline CDR1 and CDR2: SGHRS and YFSETQ. This CDR3 has 13 residues. The CDR3 nucleotides read TGCGCCAGCAGCTCCGGGACAGAGGATGGCTACACCTTC. Residues: CASSSGTEDGYTF.

This clone was counted between two and nine times. The chain is built from TRBV5-1 and TRBJ1-1; D gene ambiguous. The V gene lost 1 base and the J gene lost 1 base, with 8 bases spanning the gap. Germline assignment: CDR1 SGHRS and CDR2 YFSETQ. The CDR3 covers 14 residues. CDR3 loop: CASSLRVENTEAFF. The DNA of the CDR3 is TGCGCCAGCAGCTTGCGGGTAGAGAACACTGAAGCTTTCTTT.

The V gene is TRBV7-9, the J gene TRBJ2-5; 9 bases fit TRBD1. Germline CDR1 is SEHNR and CDR2 is FQNEAQ (reference sequence). CDR3 length: 14 residues. After removal of 3 bases from V and 4 bases from J, the junction contained 3 bases not matched to a gene. The CDR3 region has the DNA TGTGCCAGCAGCTTTTCGACAGGGGGAGAGACCCAGTACTTC. Protein sequence: CASSFSTGGETQYF.

The chain joins TRBV19 to TRBJ2-5, with a tentative D call TRBD2 (7 bases). Germline V gene sequence: CDR1 LNHDA, CDR2 SQIVND (reference sequence). Trimming pared 4 bases from V and 4 bases from J, leaving 19 bases between. The CDR3 is 16 residues long. The CDR3, as DNA: TGTGCCAGTAGTACCTATGCGGGGGCCGGAAGAGAGACCCAGTACTTC. Encoded protein: CASSTYAGAGRETQYF.

V usage is TRBV11-2 and J usage is TRBJ2-3; 10 bases fit TRBD1. In germline, CDR1 is SGHAT, CDR2 FQNNGV. The V and J ends lost 6 bases and 4 bases, in that order; junction bases with no gene match: 10. The CDR3 consists of 16 residues. DNA of the CDR3: TGTGCCAGCAGGTCAGCCCCCGGACAGGGGGCAGATACGCAGTATTTT. Protein: CASRSAPGQGADTQYF.

The J gene is TRBJ2-7, the V gene TRBV19, with 7 nucleotides matching TRBD1. The CDR3 has 13 amino acids. With 10 bases clipped from V and 2 bases from J, the junction kept 8 bases outside the gene matches. CDR1 LNHDA and CDR2 SQIVND come from the germline V gene (reference sequence). The DNA of the CDR3 is TGTGCCACCCGGGACAGTCCCGCCTACGAGCAGTACTTC. Its translation: CATRDSPAYEQYF.

This clone appeared a few times. The rearrangement links TRBV4-3 to TRBJ1-3; D ambiguous. Between the trimmed V and J ends, which lost 0 bases and 0 bases, there was a span of 9 bases. This CDR3 has 16 amino acids. The germline CDR1 and CDR2 sequences are LGHNA and YSLEER. The CDR3 DNA reads as TGCGCCAGCAGCCAAGATCTGGGAGACTCTGGAAACACCATATATTTT. This codes for CASSQDLGDSGNTIYF.

V usage is TRBV5-1 and J usage is TRBJ1-1, with 8 bases matching TRBD1. The CDR3 runs 15 residues. Germline trimming cut 6 bases from V and 3 bases from J; bases unmatched to any gene: 10. CDR1 and CDR2 (germline): SGHRS, YFSETQ. The CDR3 coding sequence is TGCGCCAGCATTCCCCTGACAGGGGCGGACACTGAAGCTTTCTTT. Residues: CASIPLTGADTEAFF.

The V gene is TRBV9, the J gene TRBJ2-3, with D perhaps TRBD2 (5 bases). Germline V gene sequence: CDR1 SGDLS, CDR2 YYNGEE. The CDR3 sequence is 13 residues long. V dropped 2 bases and J dropped 4 bases, with 8 bases sitting between them. The CDR3 loop reads CASSVVGADTQYF. The CDR3 nucleotides read TGTGCCAGCAGCGTCGTCGGGGCAGATACGCAGTATTTT.

The gene calls are TRBV7-3 and TRBJ2-1; 16 bases line up with TRBD2. The length of the CDR3 is 19 residues. CDR1 is SGHTA and CDR2 is FQGTGA in the germline V gene. After removal of 1 base from V and 8 bases from J, the junction contained 11 bases not matched to a gene. In DNA, the CDR3 is TGTGCCAGCAGCTTAAAGGGACTAGCGGGAGGGCAGGGGTGGGATGAGCAGTTCTTC. Translating it yields CASSLKGLAGGQGWDEQFF. The full variable domain, its missing parts supplied by reference TRBV7-3 and TRBJ2-1, is GAGVSQTPSNKVTEKGKYVELRCDPISGHTALYWYRQSLGQGPEFLIYFQGTGAADDSGLPNDRFFAVRPEGSVSTLKIQRTERGDSAVYLCASSLKGLAGGQGWDEQFFGPGTRLTVL.

This clone was detected once. The chain employs TRBV15 and TRBJ2-1; tentatively, D is TRBD1 (7 bases). CDR3 length: 15 amino acids. With 8 bases removed from V and 0 bases from J, the gap between germline ends came to 14 bases. Looked up from germline, CDR1 is LNHNV and CDR2 is YYDKDF (reference sequence). CDR3 bases: TGTGCCACCGCCGGCAGGGGGGCCTCCTACAATGAGCAGTTCTTC. Translated, it gives CATAGRGASYNEQFF. Drawing the rest from reference TRBV15 and TRBJ2-1, the complete variable domain is DAMVIQNPRYQVTQFGKPVTLSCSQTLNHNVMYWYQQKSSQAPKLLFHYYDKDFNNEADTPDNFQSRRPNTSFCFLDIRSPGLGDTAMYLCATAGRGASYNEQFFGPGTRLTVL.

The rearrangement links TRBV5-1 to TRBJ2-7; D unresolved. There are 13 residues in the CDR3. V dropped 0 bases and J dropped 5 bases, with 9 bases sitting between them. Germline V gene lookup returns CDR1 SGHRS and CDR2 YFSETQ. CDR3: CASSLGEAHEQYF. CDR3 nucleotide sequence: TGCGCCAGCAGCTTGGGCGAGGCCCACGAGCAGTACTTC.

The chain links TRBV7-9 to TRBJ2-7; 7 nucleotides line up with TRBD1. This CDR3 has 15 amino acids. Per germline, CDR1 SEHNR and CDR2 FQNEAQ (reference sequence). Losses at the gene ends were 2 bases for V and 0 bases for J; bases not matched to a gene: 4. The CDR3 DNA sequence: TGTGCCAGCAGCTTATTGCAGGGGGTCTCCTACGAGCAGTACTTC. Encoded protein: CASSLLQGVSYEQYF.

This clone has only a few counts. The rearrangement links TRBV12-5 to TRBJ1-3; no clear D gene. Trimming cost V 6 bases and J 3 bases, with 15 bases left between them. CDR3 size: 15 residues. Germline CDR1 LGHNT, CDR2 FRNRAP. The CDR3 region is CASGPPVSLGNTIYF. CDR3 DNA: TGTGCTAGTGGCCCCCCGGTGTCTCTTGGAAACACCATATATTTT.

CDR3 sequence reads: CASSQTESSYNEQFF. CDR3 bases: TGTGCCAGCAGCCAGACAGAGAGCTCCTACAATGAGCAGTTCTTC. The chain recombines TRBV7-9 with TRBJ2-1; D might be TRBD1 (5 bases). The CDR3 loop spans 15 amino acids. Per germline, CDR1 SEHNR and CDR2 FQNEAQ (reference sequence). The V end was cut by 5 bases, the J end by 0 bases, with 11 bases between.